The rows below give T cell receptor beta chains drawn from one sample of a study of beta chain features in type 1 diabetes. Method: immunoSEQ multiplex PCR; TCRdb's copy keeps in-frame clones and lacks some. Of some 700,000 clones listed, around an eighth are singletons. Sequencing was performed on naive CD4+ T cells from blood. All receptors come from a man aged 18 to 35 with type 1 diabetes. Both conserved end residues are part of each CDR3.

v_call	j_call	cdr3_aa
TRBV6-6	TRBJ1-5	CASSYSLPGSQPQHF
TRBV30	TRBJ1-5	CAWGSYSNQPQHF
TRBV30	TRBJ1-1	CAGNRVGTEAFF
TRBV5-1	TRBJ2-7	CASSVSSYEQYF
TRBV6-5	TRBJ2-1	CASSRGYNEQFF
TRBV7-8	TRBJ1-1	CASSPGRGNTEAFF
TRBV5-1	TRBJ1-2	CASSLAVPRQASYYGYTF
TRBV6-5	TRBJ1-6	CASSYSDINNSPLHF
TRBV20-1	TRBJ2-1	CSARGYNEQFF
TRBV5-6	TRBJ2-3	CASSLVGQRTDTQYF
TRBV6-1	TRBJ1-4	CASRVDGEKLFF
TRBV30	TRBJ1-5	CACEISSNQPQHF
TRBV5-1	TRBJ1-2	CASSLVAGPGYGYTF
TRBV18	TRBJ2-7	CASSGSGSYEQYF
TRBV2	TRBJ2-2	CASSELGRGTGELFF
TRBV29-1	TRBJ2-5	CSAWTGGFEEQYF
TRBV7-9	TRBJ2-3	CASSLWGITDTQYF
TRBV7-9	TRBJ2-6	CASSLGIGANVLTF
TRBV18	TRBJ2-1	CASSPPTSGGSNEQFF
TRBV7-3	TRBJ2-1	CASSPELVSYNEQFF
TRBV29-1	TRBJ2-3	CSVDEGGGDTQYF
TRBV19	TRBJ2-1	CASSMSDGDNEQFF
TRBV18	TRBJ1-5	CASSPGQGTTGGNQPQHF
TRBV28	TRBJ1-6	CASRQGWRDSPLHF
TRBV5-6	TRBJ1-5	CASSLGPGNGQPQHF
TRBV4-1	TRBJ1-6	CASSQVSRDGFSPLHF
TRBV7-2	TRBJ2-2	CASSPTGTSNTGELFF
TRBV13	TRBJ1-1	CASSRWGQGSTEAFF
TRBV5-6	TRBJ1-1	CASSLRRNTEAFF
TRBV9	TRBJ2-2	CASSVVSGGFTGELFF
TRBV29-1	TRBJ2-5	CSASEAGSWETQYF
TRBV5-1	TRBJ2-5	CASSIYQETQYF
TRBV10-3	TRBJ1-1	CAISTRGAEAFF
TRBV5-1	TRBJ2-7	CASSPAPAGDYEQYF
TRBV5-6	TRBJ1-1	CASSFKDLAFF
TRBV30	TRBJ2-7	CAWSAGQASSYEQYF
TRBV4-2	TRBJ1-2	CASSQDHVVTYGYTF
TRBV20-1	TRBJ2-7	CSARWYYEQYF
TRBV29-1	TRBJ2-2	CSYRDTLTGELFF
TRBV5-4	TRBJ1-1	CASSPPGTEAFF
TRBV2	TRBJ1-2	CASTQERGYTF